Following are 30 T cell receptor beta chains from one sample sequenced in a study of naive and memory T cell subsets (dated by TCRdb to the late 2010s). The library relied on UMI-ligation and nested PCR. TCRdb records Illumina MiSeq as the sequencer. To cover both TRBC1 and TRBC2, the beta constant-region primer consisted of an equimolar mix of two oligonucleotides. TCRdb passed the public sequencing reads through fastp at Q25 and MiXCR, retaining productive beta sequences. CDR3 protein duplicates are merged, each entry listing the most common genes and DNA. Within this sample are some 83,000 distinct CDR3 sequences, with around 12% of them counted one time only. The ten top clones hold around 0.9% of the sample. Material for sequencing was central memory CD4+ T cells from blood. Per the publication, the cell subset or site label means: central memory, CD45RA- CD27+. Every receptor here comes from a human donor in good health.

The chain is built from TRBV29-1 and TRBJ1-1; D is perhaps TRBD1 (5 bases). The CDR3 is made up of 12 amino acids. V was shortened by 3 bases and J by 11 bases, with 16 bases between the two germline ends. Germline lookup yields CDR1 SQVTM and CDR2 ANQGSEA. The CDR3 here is CSVDGTQGKAFF. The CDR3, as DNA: TGCAGCGTTGATGGGACTCAAGGAAAGGCTTTCTTT.

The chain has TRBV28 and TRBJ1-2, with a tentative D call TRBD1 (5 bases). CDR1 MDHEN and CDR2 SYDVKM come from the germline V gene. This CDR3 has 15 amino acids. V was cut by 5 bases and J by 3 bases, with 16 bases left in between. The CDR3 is CASSNPQGRYYGYTF. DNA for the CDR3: TGTGCCAGCAGTAATCCCCAGGGAAGGTACTATGGCTACACCTTC.

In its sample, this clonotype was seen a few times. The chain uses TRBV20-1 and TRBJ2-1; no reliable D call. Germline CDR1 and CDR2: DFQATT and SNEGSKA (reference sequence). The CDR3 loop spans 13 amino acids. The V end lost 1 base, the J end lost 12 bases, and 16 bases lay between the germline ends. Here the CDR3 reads CSARGPDGVVQFF. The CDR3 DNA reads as TGCAGTGCTAGAGGGCCCGATGGGGTTGTGCAGTTCTTC.

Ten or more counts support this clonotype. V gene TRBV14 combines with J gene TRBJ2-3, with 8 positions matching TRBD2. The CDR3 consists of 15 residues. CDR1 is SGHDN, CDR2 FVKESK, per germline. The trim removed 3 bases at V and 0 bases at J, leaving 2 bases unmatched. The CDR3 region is CASSQGGRSTDTQYF. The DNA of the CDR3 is TGTGCCAGCAGCCAGGGCGGGAGGAGCACAGATACGCAGTATTTT. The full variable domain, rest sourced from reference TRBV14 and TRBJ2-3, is EAGVTQFPSHSVIEKGQTVTLRCDPISGHDNLYWYRRVMGKEIKFLLHFVKESKQDESGMPNNRFLAERTGGTYSTLKVQPAELEDSGVYFCASSQGGRSTDTQYFGPGTRLTVL.

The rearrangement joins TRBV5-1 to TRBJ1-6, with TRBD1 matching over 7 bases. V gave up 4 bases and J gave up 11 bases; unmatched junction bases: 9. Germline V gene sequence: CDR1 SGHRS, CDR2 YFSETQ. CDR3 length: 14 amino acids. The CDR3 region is CASSGTADGAPLHF. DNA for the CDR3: TGCGCCAGCAGCGGGACAGCGGACGGGGCACCCCTCCACTTT.

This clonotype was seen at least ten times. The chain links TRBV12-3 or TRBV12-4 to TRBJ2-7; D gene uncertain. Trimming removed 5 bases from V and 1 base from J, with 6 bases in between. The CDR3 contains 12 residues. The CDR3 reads CASSHNSYEQYF. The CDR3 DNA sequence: TGTGCCAGCAGTCACAATTCCTACGAGCAGTACTTC.

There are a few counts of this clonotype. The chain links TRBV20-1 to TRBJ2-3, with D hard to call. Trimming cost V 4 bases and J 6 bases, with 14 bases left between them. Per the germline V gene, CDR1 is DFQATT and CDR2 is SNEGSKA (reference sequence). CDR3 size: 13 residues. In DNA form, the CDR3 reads TGCAGTGCTACTCCTGAGGCCACGGATACGCAGTATTTT. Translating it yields CSATPEATDTQYF.

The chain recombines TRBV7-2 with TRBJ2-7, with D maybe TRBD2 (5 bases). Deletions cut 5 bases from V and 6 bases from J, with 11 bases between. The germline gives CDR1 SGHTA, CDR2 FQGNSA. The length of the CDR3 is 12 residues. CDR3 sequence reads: CASSTQTSEQYF. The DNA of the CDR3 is TGTGCCAGCAGCACCCAAACTAGCGAGCAGTACTTC.

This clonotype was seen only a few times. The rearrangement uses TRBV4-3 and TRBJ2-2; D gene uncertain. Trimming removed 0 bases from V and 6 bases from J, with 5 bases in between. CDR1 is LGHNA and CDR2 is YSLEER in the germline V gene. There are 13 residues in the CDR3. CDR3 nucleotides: TGCGCCAGCAGCCAAGAAAATCCCGGGGAGCTGTTTTTT. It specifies CASSQENPGELFF.

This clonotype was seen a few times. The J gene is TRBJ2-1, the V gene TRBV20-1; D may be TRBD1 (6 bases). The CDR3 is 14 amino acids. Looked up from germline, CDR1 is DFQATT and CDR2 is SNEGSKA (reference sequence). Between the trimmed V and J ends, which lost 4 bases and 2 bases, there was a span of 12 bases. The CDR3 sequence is CSAKQGLPYNEQFF. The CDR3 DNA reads TGCAGTGCTAAACAGGGATTGCCCTACAATGAGCAGTTCTTC.

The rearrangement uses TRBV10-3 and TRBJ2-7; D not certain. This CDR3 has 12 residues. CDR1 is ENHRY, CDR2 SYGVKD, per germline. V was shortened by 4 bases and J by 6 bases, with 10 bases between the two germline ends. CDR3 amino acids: CAISVEASEQYF. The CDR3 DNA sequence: TGTGCCATCAGTGTGGAAGCCTCCGAGCAGTACTTC.

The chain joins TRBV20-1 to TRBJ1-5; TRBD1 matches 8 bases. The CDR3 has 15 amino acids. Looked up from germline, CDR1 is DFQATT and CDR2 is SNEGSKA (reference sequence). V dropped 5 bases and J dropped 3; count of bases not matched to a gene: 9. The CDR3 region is CSAHATGGVNQPQHF. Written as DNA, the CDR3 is TGCAGTGCTCACGCCACAGGGGGAGTCAATCAGCCCCAGCATTTT.

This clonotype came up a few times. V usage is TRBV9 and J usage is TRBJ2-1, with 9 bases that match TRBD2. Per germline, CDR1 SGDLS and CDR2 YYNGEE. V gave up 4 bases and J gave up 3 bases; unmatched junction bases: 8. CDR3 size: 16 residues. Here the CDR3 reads CASSPSSGRLYNEQFF. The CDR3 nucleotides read TGTGCCAGCAGCCCGTCGAGCGGGAGGCTCTACAATGAGCAGTTCTTC.

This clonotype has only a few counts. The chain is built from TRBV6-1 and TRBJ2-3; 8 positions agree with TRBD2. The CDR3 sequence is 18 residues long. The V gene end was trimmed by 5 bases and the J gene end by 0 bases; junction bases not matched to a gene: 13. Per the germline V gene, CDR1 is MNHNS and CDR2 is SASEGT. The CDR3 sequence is CASSSRPTTSGSTDTQYF. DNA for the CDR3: TGTGCCAGCAGTAGCCGACCCACTACTAGCGGTAGCACAGATACGCAGTATTTT.

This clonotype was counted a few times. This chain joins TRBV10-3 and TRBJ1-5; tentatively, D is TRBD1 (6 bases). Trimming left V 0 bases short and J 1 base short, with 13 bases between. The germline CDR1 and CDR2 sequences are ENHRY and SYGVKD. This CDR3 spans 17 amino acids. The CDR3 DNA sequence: TGTGCCATCAGTGAGTCGATGGGGGCACAAAGCAATCAGCCCCAGCATTTT. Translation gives CAISESMGAQSNQPQHF.

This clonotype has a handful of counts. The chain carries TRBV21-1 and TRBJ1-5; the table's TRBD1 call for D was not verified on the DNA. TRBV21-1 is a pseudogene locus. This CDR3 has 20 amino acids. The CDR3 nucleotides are TGTGCCAGCAGCAAAAATGACAGGTCGAACTTACCAGTCGCCAATCAGCCCCAGCATTTT. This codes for CASSKNDRSNLPVANQPQHF.

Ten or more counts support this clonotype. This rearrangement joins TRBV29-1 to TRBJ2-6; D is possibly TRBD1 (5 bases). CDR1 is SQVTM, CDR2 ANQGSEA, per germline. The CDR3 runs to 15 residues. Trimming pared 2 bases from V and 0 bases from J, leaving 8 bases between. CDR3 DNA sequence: TGCAGCGTTGAAAACAGGCACTCTGGGGCCAACGTCCTGACTTTC. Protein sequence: CSVENRHSGANVLTF.

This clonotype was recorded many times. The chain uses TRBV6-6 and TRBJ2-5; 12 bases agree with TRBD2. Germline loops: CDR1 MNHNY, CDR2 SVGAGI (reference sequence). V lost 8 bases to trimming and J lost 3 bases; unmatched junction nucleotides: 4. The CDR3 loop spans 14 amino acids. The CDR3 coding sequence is TGTGCCAGCCGGACTAGCGGGGACGAAGAGACCCAGTACTTC. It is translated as CASRTSGDEETQYF.

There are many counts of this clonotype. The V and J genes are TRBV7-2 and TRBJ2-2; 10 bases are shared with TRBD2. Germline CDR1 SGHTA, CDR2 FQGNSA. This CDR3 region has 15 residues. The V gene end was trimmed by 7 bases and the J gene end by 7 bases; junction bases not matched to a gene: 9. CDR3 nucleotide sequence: TGTGCCAGCAACCCTAGCGGGAGATCGCACGGGGAGCTGTTTTTT. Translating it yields CASNPSGRSHGELFF.

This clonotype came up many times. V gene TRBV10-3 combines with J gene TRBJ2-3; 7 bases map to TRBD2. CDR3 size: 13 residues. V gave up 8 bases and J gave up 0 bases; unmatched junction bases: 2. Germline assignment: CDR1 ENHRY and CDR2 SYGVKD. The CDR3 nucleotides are TGTGCCATCCGGGGGGTTAGCACAGATACGCAGTATTTT. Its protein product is CAIRGVSTDTQYF.

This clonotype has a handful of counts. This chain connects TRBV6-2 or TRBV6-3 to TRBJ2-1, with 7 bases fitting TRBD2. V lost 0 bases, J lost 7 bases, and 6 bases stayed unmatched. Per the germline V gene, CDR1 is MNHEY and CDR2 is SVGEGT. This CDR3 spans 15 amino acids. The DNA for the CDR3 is TGTGCCAGCAGTTACTCGGTGGCCGGGGGGAATGAGCAGTTCTTC. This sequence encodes CASSYSVAGGNEQFF.

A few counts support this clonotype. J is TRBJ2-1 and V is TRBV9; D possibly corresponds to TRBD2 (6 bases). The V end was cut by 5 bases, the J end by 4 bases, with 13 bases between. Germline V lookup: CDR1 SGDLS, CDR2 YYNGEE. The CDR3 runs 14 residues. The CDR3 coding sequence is TGTGCCAGCAGTAGCGGTACTCGATACAATGAGCAGTTCTTC. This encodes CASSSGTRYNEQFF.

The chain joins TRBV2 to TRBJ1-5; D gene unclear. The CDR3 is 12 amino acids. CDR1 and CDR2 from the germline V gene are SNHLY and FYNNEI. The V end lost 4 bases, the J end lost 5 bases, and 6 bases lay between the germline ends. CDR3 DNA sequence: TGTGCCAGCAGTGCAGACCATCAGCCCCAGCATTTT. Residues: CASSADHQPQHF. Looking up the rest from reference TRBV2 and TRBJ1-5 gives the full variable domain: EPEVTQTPSHQVTQMGQEVILRCVPISNHLYFYWYRQILGQKVEFLVSFYNNEISEKSEIFDDQFSVERPDGSNFTLKIRSTKLEDSAMYFCASSADHQPQHFGDGTRLSIL.

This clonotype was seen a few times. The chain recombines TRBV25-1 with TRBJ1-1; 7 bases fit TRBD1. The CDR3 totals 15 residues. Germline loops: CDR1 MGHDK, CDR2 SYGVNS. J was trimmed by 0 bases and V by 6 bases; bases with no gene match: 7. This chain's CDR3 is CASRTGQTLNTEAFF. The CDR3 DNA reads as TGTGCCAGCAGGACGGGACAGACTCTGAACACTGAAGCTTTCTTT.

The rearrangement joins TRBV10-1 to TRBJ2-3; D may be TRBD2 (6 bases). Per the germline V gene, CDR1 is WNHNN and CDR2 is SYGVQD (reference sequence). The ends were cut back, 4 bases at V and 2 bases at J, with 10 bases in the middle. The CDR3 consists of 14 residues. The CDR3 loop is CASSGSGLTDTQYF. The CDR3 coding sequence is TGCGCCAGCAGTGGTAGCGGACTCACAGATACGCAGTATTTT.

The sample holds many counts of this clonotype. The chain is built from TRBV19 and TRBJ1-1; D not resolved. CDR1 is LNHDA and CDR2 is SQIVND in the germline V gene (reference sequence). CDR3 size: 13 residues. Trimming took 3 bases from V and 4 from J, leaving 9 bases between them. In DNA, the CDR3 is TGTGCCAGTAGTATCCTTGTGTTCACTGAAGCTTTCTTT. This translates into CASSILVFTEAFF.

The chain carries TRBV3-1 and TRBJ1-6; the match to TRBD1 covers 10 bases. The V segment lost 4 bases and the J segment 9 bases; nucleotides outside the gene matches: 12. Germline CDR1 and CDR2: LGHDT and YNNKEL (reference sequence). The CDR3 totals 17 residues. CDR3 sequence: CASSPGQGKGLPSPLHF. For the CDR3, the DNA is TGTGCCAGCAGCCCGGGACAGGGGAAAGGTCTTCCTTCACCCCTCCACTTT. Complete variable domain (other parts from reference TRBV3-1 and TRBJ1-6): DTAVSQTPKYLVTQMGNDKSIKCEQNLGHDTMYWYKQDSKKFLKIMFSYNNKELIINETVPNRFSPKSPDKAHLNLHINSLELGDSAVYFCASSPGQGKGLPSPLHFGNGTRLTVT.

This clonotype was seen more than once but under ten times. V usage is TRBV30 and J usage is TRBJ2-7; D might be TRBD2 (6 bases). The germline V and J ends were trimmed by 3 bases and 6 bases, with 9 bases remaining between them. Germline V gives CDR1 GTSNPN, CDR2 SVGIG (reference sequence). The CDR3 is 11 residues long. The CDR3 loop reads CAWSLGGEQYF. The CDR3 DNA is TGTGCCTGGAGCCTCGGGGGCGAGCAGTACTTC.

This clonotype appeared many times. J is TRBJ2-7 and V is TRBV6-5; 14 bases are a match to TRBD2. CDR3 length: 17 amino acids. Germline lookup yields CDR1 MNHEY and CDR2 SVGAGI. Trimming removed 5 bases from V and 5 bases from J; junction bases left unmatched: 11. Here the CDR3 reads CASSTSTSGRVKNEQYF. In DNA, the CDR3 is TGTGCCAGCAGTACATCGACTAGCGGGAGGGTGAAGAACGAGCAGTACTTC.

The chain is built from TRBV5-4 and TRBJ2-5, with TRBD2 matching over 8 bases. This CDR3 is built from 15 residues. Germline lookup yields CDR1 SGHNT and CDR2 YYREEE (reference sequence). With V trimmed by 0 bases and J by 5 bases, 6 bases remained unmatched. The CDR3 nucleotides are TGTGCCAGCAGCTTGGCCCTAGCGGGCGGTGAGACCCAGTACTTC. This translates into CASSLALAGGETQYF. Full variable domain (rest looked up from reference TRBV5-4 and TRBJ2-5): ETGVTQSPTHLIKTRGQQVTLRCSSQSGHNTVSWYQQALGQGPQFIFQYYREEENGRGNFPPRFSGLQFPNYSSELNVNALELDDSALYLCASSLALAGGETQYFGPGTRLLVL.